This T cell receptor beta chain comes out of a study of blood T cell repertoires in COVID-19. Whole-study context: The study drew acute and convalescent COVID-19 samples from the United States, Italy and Spain. The cDNA or gDNA used as material had been derived from T cells, B-cell-depleted T cells, or PBMCs.

The Seattle patients, enrolled during active infection, were followed longitudinally. Original processing notes: Amplified reference gene primers provided the basis for estimating nucleated cell counts. Generated by immunoSEQ multiplex PCR, the TCRdb table keeps only in-frame clones and is missing some. The D gene and trimming were derived from the DNA, and the V and J assignments and clone size from that table. Of roughly 240,000 clones listed, roughly 85% are singletons. The germline V gene has CDR1 SGHRS and CDR2 YFSETQ. This CDR3 is built from 14 residues. V was clipped by 4 bases and J by 3 bases, with 10 bases between them.

The chain links TRBV5-1 to TRBJ2-2; D possibly corresponds to TRBD1 (5 bases). This TCR came from a man aged 45 to 65 with COVID-19, enrolled during active disease. Sequenced input: peripheral blood. The CDR3 coding sequence is TGCGCCAGCAGCGCCGGACAAGACACCGGGGAGCTGTTTTTT. Its translation: CASSAGQDTGELFF.